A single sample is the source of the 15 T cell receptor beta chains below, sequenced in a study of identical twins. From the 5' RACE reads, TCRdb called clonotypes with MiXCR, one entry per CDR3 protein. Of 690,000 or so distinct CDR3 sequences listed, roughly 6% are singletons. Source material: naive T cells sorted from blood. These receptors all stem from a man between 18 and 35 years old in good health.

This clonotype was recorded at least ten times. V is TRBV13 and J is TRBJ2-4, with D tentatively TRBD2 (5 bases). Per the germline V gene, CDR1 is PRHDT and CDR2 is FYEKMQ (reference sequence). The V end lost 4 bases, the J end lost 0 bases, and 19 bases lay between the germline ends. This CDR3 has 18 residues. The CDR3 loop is CASSSEISGYLAKNIQYF. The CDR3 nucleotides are TGTGCCAGCAGCTCGGAAATTTCGGGGTATCTAGCCAAAAACATTCAGTACTTC.

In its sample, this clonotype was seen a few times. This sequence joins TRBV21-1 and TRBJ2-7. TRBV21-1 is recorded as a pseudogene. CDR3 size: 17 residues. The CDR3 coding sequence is TGTGCCAGCAGCAAAGGTTCAGGCTGGAAACCTTACTACGAGCAGTACGTC. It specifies CASSKGSGWKPYYEQYV.

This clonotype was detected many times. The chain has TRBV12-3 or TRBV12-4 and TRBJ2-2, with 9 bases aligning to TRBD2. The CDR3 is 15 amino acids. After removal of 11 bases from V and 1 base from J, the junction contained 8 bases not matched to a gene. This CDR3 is CAFLRLAENTGELFF. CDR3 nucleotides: TGTGCCTTCCTCCGACTAGCGGAGAACACCGGGGAGCTGTTTTTT.

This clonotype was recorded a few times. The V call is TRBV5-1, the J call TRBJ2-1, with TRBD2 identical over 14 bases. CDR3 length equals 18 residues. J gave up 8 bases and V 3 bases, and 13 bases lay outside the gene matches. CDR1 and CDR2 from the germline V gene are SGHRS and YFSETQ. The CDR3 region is CASSSPISTSGRGDEQFF. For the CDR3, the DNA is TGCGCCAGCAGCTCACCCATATCGACTAGCGGGAGGGGCGATGAGCAGTTCTTC.

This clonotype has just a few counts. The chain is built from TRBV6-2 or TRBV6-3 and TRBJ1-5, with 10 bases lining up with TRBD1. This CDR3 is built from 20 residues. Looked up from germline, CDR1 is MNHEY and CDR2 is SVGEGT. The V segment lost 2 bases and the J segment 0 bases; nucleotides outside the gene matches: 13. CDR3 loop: CASSYEVDRGQPYSNQPQHF. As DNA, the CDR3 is TGTGCCAGCAGTTACGAGGTCGACAGGGGGCAGCCCTATAGCAATCAGCCCCAGCATTTT.

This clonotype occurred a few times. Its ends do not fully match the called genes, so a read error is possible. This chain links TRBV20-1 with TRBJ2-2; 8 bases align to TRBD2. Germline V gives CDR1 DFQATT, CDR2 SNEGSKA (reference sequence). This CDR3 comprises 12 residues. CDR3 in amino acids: CSAGNPGGVLFF. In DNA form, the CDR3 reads TGCAGTGCGGGAAACCCCGGGGGGGTGCTGTTTTTT.

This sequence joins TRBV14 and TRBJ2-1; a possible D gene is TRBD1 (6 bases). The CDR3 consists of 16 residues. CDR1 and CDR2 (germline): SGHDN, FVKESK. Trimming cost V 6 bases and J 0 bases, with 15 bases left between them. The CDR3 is CASRRSTGGSYNEQFF. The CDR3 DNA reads TGTGCCAGCAGGCGATCGACAGGCGGCTCCTACAATGAGCAGTTCTTC.

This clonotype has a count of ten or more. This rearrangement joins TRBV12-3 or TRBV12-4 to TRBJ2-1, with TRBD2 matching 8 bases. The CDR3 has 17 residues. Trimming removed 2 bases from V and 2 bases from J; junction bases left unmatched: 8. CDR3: CASSLIGLADTYNEQFF. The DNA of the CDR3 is TGTGCCAGCAGTTTAATTGGACTAGCAGATACCTACAATGAGCAGTTCTTC.

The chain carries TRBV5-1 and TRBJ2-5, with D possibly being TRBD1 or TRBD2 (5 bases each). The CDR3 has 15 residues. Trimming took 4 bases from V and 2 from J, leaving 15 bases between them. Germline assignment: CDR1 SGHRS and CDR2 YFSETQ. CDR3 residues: CASSRDGRSQETQYF. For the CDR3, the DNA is TGCGCCAGCAGCCGGGACGGAAGAAGTCAAGAGACCCAGTACTTC.

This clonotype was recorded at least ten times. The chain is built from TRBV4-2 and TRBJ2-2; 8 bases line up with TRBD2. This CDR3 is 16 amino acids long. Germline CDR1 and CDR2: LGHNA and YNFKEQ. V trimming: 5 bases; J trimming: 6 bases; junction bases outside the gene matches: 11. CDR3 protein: CASSSGGLDYPGELFF. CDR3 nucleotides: TGTGCCAGCAGCTCGGGGGGACTAGATTATCCCGGGGAGCTGTTTTTT.

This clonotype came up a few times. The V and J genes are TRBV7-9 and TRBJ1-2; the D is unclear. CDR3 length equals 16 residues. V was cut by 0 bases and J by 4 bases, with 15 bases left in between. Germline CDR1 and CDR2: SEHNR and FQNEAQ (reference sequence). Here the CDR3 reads CASSLAWEGIGYGYTF. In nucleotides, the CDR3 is TGTGCCAGCAGCTTAGCGTGGGAAGGGATCGGCTATGGCTACACCTTC.

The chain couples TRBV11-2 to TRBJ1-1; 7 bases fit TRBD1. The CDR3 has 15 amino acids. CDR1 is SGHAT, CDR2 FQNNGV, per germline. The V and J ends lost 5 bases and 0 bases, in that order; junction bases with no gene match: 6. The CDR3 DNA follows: TGTGCCAGCAGCCCTATGACAGGGATGAACACTGAAGCTTTCTTT. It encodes CASSPMTGMNTEAFF.

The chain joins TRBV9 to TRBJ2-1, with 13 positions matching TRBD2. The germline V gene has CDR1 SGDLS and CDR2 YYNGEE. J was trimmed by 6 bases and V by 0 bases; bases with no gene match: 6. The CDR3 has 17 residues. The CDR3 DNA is TGTGCCAGCAGCGTAGGGACTAGCGGGAGTGAAGCCAATGAGCAGTTCTTC. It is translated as CASSVGTSGSEANEQFF.

The CDR3 DNA follows: TGTGCCAGCAGTGTACAGGGGGCGAATACAGATACGCAGTATTTT. Its translation: CASSVQGANTDTQYF. The V and J genes are TRBV6-1 and TRBJ2-3; 9 positions agree with TRBD1. The CDR3 covers 15 residues. The germline CDR1 and CDR2 sequences are MNHNS and SASEGT. After removal of 4 bases from V and 3 bases from J, the junction contained 5 bases not matched to a gene.

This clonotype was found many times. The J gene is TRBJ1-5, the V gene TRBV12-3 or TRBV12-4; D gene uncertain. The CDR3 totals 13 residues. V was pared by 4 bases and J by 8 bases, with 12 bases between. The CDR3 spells CASSWYDTEPQHF. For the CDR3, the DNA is TGTGCCAGCAGTTGGTATGATACCGAGCCCCAGCATTTT.